The 28 T cell receptor beta chains reported below all come from one sample, sequenced in a study. Via MiXCR, TCRdb re-called the 5' RACE reads, giving one row per CDR3 protein. Among about 64,000 distinct CDR3 sequences listed, less than 25% were seen once. The sequencing sample was made of memory CD4+ T cells sorted from a lymph node. The subset: memory CD4+ T cells, CD4+CD45RO+CD25-. These receptors originate from a female donor with breast cancer.

This clonotype came up a few times. The chain has TRBV5-1 and TRBJ2-5, with TRBD2 as a possible D gene (6 bases). Germline-derived CDR1 and CDR2 are SGHRS and YFSETQ. This CDR3 contains 15 residues. Deletions cut 0 bases from V and 1 base from J, with 10 bases between. The CDR3: CASSLAGGLQETQYF. CDR3 DNA sequence: TGCGCCAGCAGCTTGGCCGGGGGACTCCAAGAGACCCAGTACTTC.

The table lists this clonotype with a few counts. The gene calls are TRBV7-9 and TRBJ2-7, with D maybe TRBD2 (6 bases). CDR1 SEHNR and CDR2 FQNEAQ come from the germline V gene (reference sequence). The CDR3 totals 14 residues. Deletions cut 2 bases from V and 9 bases from J, with 17 bases between. In DNA form, the CDR3 reads TGTGCCAGCAGCTTAAGCGGGCGTAACGTGGGGCAGTACTTC. Translating it yields CASSLSGRNVGQYF. The full variable domain, with the rest looked up from reference TRBV7-9 and TRBJ2-7, is DTGVSQNPRHKITKRGQNVTFRCDPISEHNRLYWYRQTLGQGPEFLTYFQNEAQLEKSRLLSDRFSAERPKGSFSTLEIQRTEQGDSAMYLCASSLSGRNVGQYFGPGTRLTVT.

This clonotype was picked up a small number of times. V and J are TRBV7-2 and TRBJ1-5; D call uncertain. CDR1 and CDR2 (germline): SGHTA, FQGNSA. V lost 1 base to trimming and J lost 6 bases, with 13 bases between them. The length of the CDR3 is 15 residues. This chain's CDR3 is CASSLVSGMGQPQHF. DNA of the CDR3: TGTGCCAGCAGCTTAGTTAGCGGGATGGGTCAGCCCCAGCATTTT.

Of note for this clonotype: Given the absence of the conserved phenylalanine or tryptophan at the CDR3 end, a read error is likely. This rearrangement joins TRBV12-3 or TRBV12-4 to TRBJ2-5; 7 bases agree with TRBD2. V lost 4 bases, J lost 2 bases, and 4 bases stayed unmatched. This CDR3 comprises 14 residues. CDR3 DNA sequence: TGTGCCAGCAGTTCCGGACTAGGACAAGAGACCCAGTACTCC. It yields the protein CASSSGLGQETQYS.

The chain links TRBV4-1 to TRBJ1-1; 9 positions agree with TRBD1. The CDR3 runs 16 residues. The J segment lost 3 bases and the V segment lost 5 bases, leaving 10 bases of the junction unmatched. Per the germline V gene, CDR1 is MGHRA and CDR2 is YSYEKL. The CDR3, as DNA: TGCGCCAGCAGCTCGAGACAGGGGGGAACGGACACTGAAGCTTTCTTT. Translated, it gives CASSSRQGGTDTEAFF.

This clonotype was seen repeatedly, ten times or more. This chain links TRBV7-6 with TRBJ2-3; TRBD1 matches at 9 bases. With V trimmed by 5 bases and J by 3 bases, 12 bases remained unmatched. The CDR3 runs to 17 residues. Germline V lookup: CDR1 SGHVS, CDR2 FNYEAQ. For the CDR3, the DNA is TGTGCCAGCAGCGTGGGACAGGGTGGATTTAGGACAGATACGCAGTATTTT. Encoded protein: CASSVGQGGFRTDTQYF.

This clonotype was seen many times. The chain couples TRBV7-8 to TRBJ2-5; no clear D. Germline V gene sequence: CDR1 SGHVS, CDR2 FQNEAQ. The V and J ends lost 1 base and 7 bases respectively, with 13 bases between them. CDR3 length equals 14 residues. This CDR3 is CASSLVSSPRTQYF. The DNA of the CDR3 is TGTGCCAGCAGCTTAGTTTCCTCACCCAGGACCCAGTACTTC.

The chain is built from TRBV5-1 and TRBJ2-7; the match to TRBD2 covers 7 bases. V gave up 4 bases and J gave up 1 base; unmatched junction bases: 5. Germline V CDR1 and CDR2: SGHRS, YFSETQ. The CDR3 runs 14 residues. The CDR3 loop reads CASSVGGRSYEQYF. DNA of the CDR3: TGCGCCAGCAGCGTGGGGGGGAGGTCCTACGAGCAGTACTTC.

The V and J genes are TRBV7-3 and TRBJ2-7; tentatively, D is TRBD2 (6 bases). Germline CDR1 reads SGHTA; CDR2 reads FQGTGA. The CDR3 runs to 15 residues. With 5 bases removed from V and 3 bases from J, the gap between germline ends came to 17 bases. CDR3 DNA sequence: TGTGCCAGCAGCCCGGTAGCGGTCCCCTTCTACGAGCAGTACTTC. Translation gives CASSPVAVPFYEQYF.

A note on this clonotype: A much larger clone sits a single nucleotide away, making a read error possible. Likely a read error: the CDR3 ends without its conserved phenylalanine or tryptophan. The rearrangement links TRBV24-1 to TRBJ2-1; D perhaps matches TRBD2 (5 bases). The germline V gene encodes CDR1 KGHDR and CDR2 SFDVKD. This CDR3 has 13 residues. Trimming left V 9 bases short and J 3 bases short, with 11 bases between. This CDR3 reads CATAERNYNEQFL. The CDR3 nucleotides are TGTGCCACCGCCGAGCGGAACTACAATGAGCAGTTCCTC.

This sequence joins TRBV29-1 and TRBJ2-5, with D possibly matching TRBD1 (6 bases). The CDR3 sequence is 12 residues long. V gave up 6 bases and J gave up 3 bases, with 11 bases separating them. Germline V lookup: CDR1 SQVTM, CDR2 ANQGSEA. This CDR3 is CSVARTEETQYF. In DNA, the CDR3 is TGCAGCGTCGCCCGGACAGAAGAGACCCAGTACTTC. Looking up the rest from reference TRBV29-1 and TRBJ2-5 gives the full variable domain: SAVISQKPSRDICQRGTSLTIQCQVDSQVTMMFWYRQQPGQSLTLIATANQGSEATYESGFVIDKFPISRPNLTFSTLTVSNMSPEDSSIYLCSVARTEETQYFGPGTRLLVL.

In the case of this clonotype: A much larger clone is a single base away; this may be a read error. The genes are TRBV6-2 or TRBV6-3 and TRBJ2-1; D is unclear. The V end was cut by 6 bases, the J end by 10 bases, with 13 bases between. From germline, CDR1 is MNHEY and CDR2 SVGEGT. The CDR3 is 12 amino acids. In DNA, the CDR3 is TGTGCCAGCAGCCTATATTTTGGGGAGCAGTTCTTC. Amino acid sequence: CASSLYFGEQFF.

The V and J genes are TRBV6-6 and TRBJ2-6, with a tentative D call TRBD1 (6 bases). The germline V gene encodes CDR1 MNHNY and CDR2 SVGAGI (reference sequence). CDR3 length: 16 residues. The V and J ends lost 6 bases and 2 bases respectively, with 14 bases between them. The DNA of the CDR3 is TGTGCCAGCAGACCGACAGGAACCGCTGGGGCCAACGTCCTGACTTTC. This codes for CASRPTGTAGANVLTF.

CDR3: CASSPTGGGDQPQHF. The CDR3, as DNA: TGTGCCAGCAGCCCTACCGGGGGAGGAGATCAGCCCCAGCATTTT. This rearrangement joins TRBV7-9 to TRBJ1-5, with D tentatively TRBD1 (5 bases). Germline V gene lookup returns CDR1 SEHNR and CDR2 FQNEAQ (reference sequence). V dropped 5 bases and J dropped 5 bases, with 16 bases sitting between them. The length of the CDR3 is 15 residues.

This clonotype occurred many times. The chain uses TRBV5-1 and TRBJ2-2; 7 positions match TRBD1. The V gene's germline CDR1 is SGHRS and CDR2 YFSETQ. Trimming at V came to 4 bases and at J to 4 bases, leaving 7 bases not matched to a gene. The CDR3 length is 15 residues. The CDR3 protein is CASSLGGVGTGELFF. CDR3 bases: TGCGCCAGCAGCCTAGGGGGCGTCGGCACCGGGGAGCTGTTTTTT.

The V call is TRBV2, the J call TRBJ1-1, with a tentative D call TRBD1 (5 bases). The CDR3 has 14 amino acids. CDR1 and CDR2 (germline): SNHLY, FYNNEI. Deletions cut 4 bases from V and 5 bases from J, with 14 bases between. The CDR3 here is CASSAIWGGTEAFF. CDR3 sequence (DNA): TGTGCCAGCAGTGCTATCTGGGGCGGGACTGAAGCTTTCTTT.

This clonotype came up many times. The V call is TRBV6-5, the J call TRBJ1-6; D ambiguous. Germline CDR1 and CDR2: MNHEY and SVGAGI. The CDR3 spans 11 residues. V dropped 7 bases and J dropped 9 bases, with 7 bases sitting between them. The CDR3 coding sequence is TGTGCCAGCACCCATAGTTCACCCCTCCACTTT. Translated: CASTHSSPLHF.

This clonotype was detected many times. The rearrangement uses TRBV11-3 and TRBJ2-3; no clear D gene. The CDR3 is 13 amino acids. Per germline, CDR1 SGHNT and CDR2 YENEEA. V lost 0 bases and J lost 3, with 4 bases in between. CDR3 in DNA: TGTGCCAGCAGCTTAGAACCTACAGATACGCAGTATTTT. This encodes CASSLEPTDTQYF.

The CDR3 region is CSVVLFAETQYF. CDR3 DNA sequence: TGCAGCGTTGTGCTCTTCGCGGAGACCCAGTACTTC. V usage is TRBV29-1 and J usage is TRBJ2-5; unclear D gene. V lost 4 bases and J 5 bases, leaving 11 bases between the germline ends. Germline CDR1 reads SQVTM; CDR2 reads ANQGSEA. The CDR3 spans 12 residues.

This clonotype was observed a handful of times. The rearrangement links TRBV6-1 to TRBJ2-1; 9 bases are a match to TRBD2. Losses at the gene ends were 2 bases for V and 1 base for J; bases not matched to a gene: 9. CDR1 is MNHNS and CDR2 is SASEGT in the germline V gene. CDR3 length equals 18 residues. The CDR3 DNA is TGTGCCAGCAGTGAAAACTCGGGTAGCGGGAGATCCTACAATGAGCAGTTCTTC. It specifies CASSENSGSGRSYNEQFF.

There are a few counts of this clonotype. The J gene is TRBJ2-5, the V gene TRBV18; TRBD2 matches at 9 bases. Germline assignment: CDR1 KGHSH and CDR2 LQKENI. The V gene end was trimmed by 4 bases and the J gene end by 0 bases; junction bases not matched to a gene: 3. This CDR3 is built from 15 residues. In DNA, the CDR3 is TGTGCCAGCTCACTAGCGGGAGAACACCAAGAGACCCAGTACTTC. As protein: CASSLAGEHQETQYF.

Only one count was recorded for this clonotype. A junction end diverges from the germline sequence, so it may reflect a read error. The chain is built from TRBV5-6 and TRBJ2-5; D call uncertain. Germline CDR1 and CDR2: SGHDT and YYEEEE. The length of the CDR3 is 12 residues. CDR3 sequence: CASSLRTETQCF. The CDR3 nucleotides read TGTGCCAGCAGCTTGCGCACAGAGACCCAGTGCTTC.

This clonotype was counted only a few times. The gene calls are TRBV7-6 and TRBJ1-1; TRBD1 is a possible D gene (5 bases). This CDR3 region has 14 residues. Trimming pared 5 bases from V and 3 bases from J, leaving 13 bases between. Germline loops: CDR1 SGHVS, CDR2 FNYEAQ. CDR3 protein: CASSTHQGDTEAFF. The CDR3 region has the DNA TGTGCCAGCAGCACGCACCAGGGAGACACTGAAGCTTTCTTT.

The sample holds many counts of this clonotype. The rearrangement uses TRBV5-1 and TRBJ1-4; D gene unclear. CDR1 is SGHRS and CDR2 is YFSETQ in the germline V gene. Between the trimmed V and J ends, which lost 4 bases and 5 bases, there was a span of 15 bases. The CDR3 totals 15 residues. The CDR3 DNA is TGCGCCAGCAGCCTTGACCCCTACCGGAATGAAAAACTGTTTTTT. It encodes CASSLDPYRNEKLFF.

In DNA form, the CDR3 reads TGCAGTGCTAGATTAGGCGGGTTCCCAGAGACCCAGTACTTC. Translating gives CSARLGGFPETQYF. This chain joins TRBV20-1 and TRBJ2-5, with a tentative D call TRBD2 (5 bases). Trimming took off 2 bases at V and 4 bases at J, with 14 bases between the two ends. The CDR3 consists of 14 residues. The germline gives CDR1 DFQATT, CDR2 SNEGSKA (reference sequence).

This clonotype was found a few times. The chain combines TRBV7-2 with TRBJ2-3; 7 bases fit TRBD1. CDR1 and CDR2 (germline): SGHTA, FQGNSA. J was trimmed by 0 bases and V by 5 bases; bases with no gene match: 2. The CDR3 is 14 residues long. CDR3 residues: CASSPTGSTDTQYF. The DNA of the CDR3 is TGTGCCAGCAGCCCGACAGGGAGCACAGATACGCAGTATTTT.

This clonotype was counted many times. This chain links TRBV5-1 with TRBJ2-1; TRBD1 is a possible D gene (6 bases). This CDR3 has 13 residues. The germline V and J ends were trimmed by 0 bases and 7 bases, with 8 bases remaining between them. The germline V gene has CDR1 SGHRS and CDR2 YFSETQ. The CDR3 loop is CASSLDRENEQFF. The CDR3 DNA follows: TGCGCCAGCAGCTTGGACAGGGAGAATGAGCAGTTCTTC.

Many counts were recorded for this clonotype. The genes are TRBV24-1 and TRBJ2-1; D perhaps matches TRBD2 (5 bases). Trimming shortened V by 9 bases and J by 3 bases, and 11 bases separated the two germline ends. From germline, CDR1 is KGHDR and CDR2 SFDVKD. The CDR3 length is 13 residues. In DNA form, the CDR3 reads TGTGCCACCGCCGAGCGGAACTACAATGAGCAGTTCTTC. This gives the protein CATAERNYNEQFF.